This is a list of T cell receptor beta chains from one sample in a study of cytomegalovirus exposure and HLA in healthy donors. Repertoires were generated with immunoSEQ multiplex PCR, while TCRdb's copy carries only in-frame clones and drops some. The sample comprises over 85,000 clones, approximately 79% of which are singletons, and 5% to 8% rests with the top ten. Sequenced sample: PBMCs. All receptors come from a man aged 25 to 45 in good health and CMV-seropositive. Both conserved end residues are part of each CDR3. Fields, in order: CDR3 protein, CDR3 DNA, V gene, J gene, clone size, D gene. The D gene is left open where the match is weak. Size is omitted from some rows. Given values are once, few, many or a class for expanded clones.

CASSLLGGRGLFF	TGTGCCAGTAGTTTACTCGGGGGACGGGGTCTGTTTTTT	TRBV19	TRBJ1-4	NA	NA
CASSSGAGGTEAFF	TGTGCCAGCAGCTCCGGAGCTGGAGGCACTGAAGCTTTCTTT	TRBV7-9	TRBJ1-1	NA	NA
CASSEQAAPPVYF	TGTGCCAGCAGTGAACAGGCAGCTCCACCTGTGTACTTC	TRBV2	TRBJ2-4	NA	NA
CASSPDGGSNNEQFF	TGTGCCAGCTCACCAGACGGGGGATCTAACAATGAGCAGTTCTTC	TRBV18	TRBJ2-1	NA	NA
CASSLDVTGQETQYF	TGTGCCAGCAGCTTGGACGTGACAGGTCAAGAGACCCAGTACTTC	TRBV5-4	TRBJ2-5	few	NA
CASSWGGGRRTDTQYF	TGTGCCAGTAGTTGGGGCGGGGGGAGGCGCACAGATACGCAGTATTTT	TRBV19	TRBJ2-3	NA	TRBD2
CASSEARLAVNTGELFF	TGTGCCAGCAGTGAAGCGCGACTAGCGGTGAACACCGGGGAGCTGTTTTTT	TRBV2	TRBJ2-2	NA	TRBD2
CASSSVTSGTDTQYF	TGTGCCAGCAGTTCCGTGACTAGCGGCACAGATACGCAGTATTTT	TRBV5-8	TRBJ2-3	NA	TRBD2
CASNSGLAGAWGETQYF	TGCGCCAGCAACTCGGGACTAGCGGGGGCCTGGGGGGAGACCCAGTACTTC	TRBV5-1	TRBJ2-5	NA	TRBD2
CASSLHGDRRYNEQFF	TGTGCCAGCAGCTTACACGGGGACAGACGTTACAATGAGCAGTTCTTC	TRBV11-1	TRBJ2-1	NA	TRBD1
CASRVHGGNQPQHF	TGTGCCAGCAGAGTCCACGGGGGGAATCAGCCCCAGCATTTT	TRBV28	TRBJ1-5	NA	NA
CASSTGVETQYF	TGTGCCAGCAGCACCGGTGTCGAGACCCAGTACTTC	TRBV5-4	TRBJ2-5	NA	NA
CASSSGQVLEAFF	TGTGCCAGCAGCTCGGGACAGGTTTTAGAAGCTTTCTTT	TRBV7-9	TRBJ1-1	NA	TRBD1
CASSPEAGGAYNEQFF	TGTGCCAGCAGCCCCGAAGCGGGGGGGGCCTACAATGAGCAGTTCTTC	TRBV7-2	TRBJ2-1	NA	TRBD2
CASSPLAGQGNSPLHF	TGTGCCAGCTCACCACTCGCCGGACAGGGGAATTCACCCCTCCACTTT	TRBV18	TRBJ1-6	NA	TRBD1
CASSLVSGGSGETQYF	TGTGCCAGCAGCTTGGTTAGCGGGGGCTCTGGGGAGACCCAGTACTTC	TRBV5-6	TRBJ2-5	NA	TRBD2
CASSGGEKLFF	TGCGCCAGCAGCGGAGGGGAAAAACTGTTTTTT	TRBV4-1	TRBJ1-4	few	NA
CASSQETVYEQYF	TGCGCCAGCAGCCAAGAGACAGTCTACGAGCAGTACTTC	TRBV4-3	TRBJ2-7	few	NA
CASSDPAAGAGDTQYF	TGTGCCAGCAGTGATCCCGCAGCGGGGGCAGGGGATACGCAGTATTTT	TRBV6-1	TRBJ2-3	NA	TRBD2
CASSELGGEAFF	TGTGCCAGCAGTGAACTAGGTGGGGAAGCTTTCTTT	TRBV25-1	TRBJ1-1	few	NA
CASSPDINTQYF	TGTGCCAGCAGCCCGGACATAAATACGCAGTATTTT	TRBV25-1	TRBJ2-3	NA	NA
CASSPPGGNEQFF	TGTGCCAGCAGCCCCCCCGGGGGCAATGAGCAGTTCTTC	TRBV5-6	TRBJ2-1	NA	NA
CASRESVTGVSHEKLFF	TGTGCCAGCAGGGAATCCGTAACAGGGGTCTCGCACGAAAAACTGTTTTTT	TRBV6-1	TRBJ1-4	NA	TRBD1
CASSLGALRGRIDTQYF	TGTGCCAGCAGCTTAGGGGCTCTGCGGGGGCGTATAGATACGCAGTATTTT	TRBV7-6	TRBJ2-3	once	NA
CTSSPRRGGASSTDTQYF	TGCACCAGCAGCCCCCGCCGCGGGGGGGCTTCGAGCACAGATACGCAGTATTTT	TRBV1	TRBJ2-3	NA	NA
CSALSGANVLTF	TGCAGCGCATTGTCTGGGGCCAACGTCCTGACTTTC	TRBV29-1	TRBJ2-6	NA	NA
CASSQAPDRNTEAFF	TGCGCCAGCAGCCAAGCCCCCGACAGGAACACTGAAGCTTTCTTT	TRBV4-3	TRBJ1-1	NA	NA
CASSPSGVVVYGYTF	TGTGCCAGCAGCCCCAGCGGGGTTGTTGTTTATGGCTACACCTTC	TRBV11-3	TRBJ1-2	NA	NA
CASSEVPGTSGGTVSGELFF	TGTGCCAGCAGTGAAGTACCCGGGACTAGCGGGGGGACCGTATCCGGGGAGCTGTTTTTT	TRBV2	TRBJ2-2	NA	TRBD2
CASSKQGFELNTEAFF	TGTGCCAGCAGTAAACAGGGGTTCGAGTTGAACACTGAAGCTTTCTTT	TRBV27	TRBJ1-1	NA	TRBD1
CASSYGTGINSPLHF	TGTGCCAGCAGTTACGGGACAGGGATTAATTCACCCCTCCACTTT	TRBV6-5	TRBJ1-6	once	TRBD1
CASSPARGQQFF	TGCGCCAGCAGCCCCGCAAGGGGTCAGCAGTTCTTC	TRBV4-1	TRBJ2-1	NA	NA
CASSSDRSQTQYF	TGTGCCAGCAGCAGCGACAGGTCTCAGACCCAGTACTTC	TRBV7-9	TRBJ2-5	NA	NA
CASSYGTPWTDTQYF	TGTGCCAGCAGTTACGGGACACCTTGGACAGATACGCAGTATTTT	TRBV27	TRBJ2-3	NA	NA
CASSGHLTGELFF	TGTGCCAGCAGTGGACACCTCACCGGGGAGCTGTTTTTT	TRBV2	TRBJ2-2	NA	NA
CASSSGGGLNSPLHF	TGCGCCAGCAGCAGTGGAGGGGGACTAAATTCACCCCTCCACTTT	TRBV5-1	TRBJ1-6	few	NA
CASSGLGLSADTQYF	TGTGCCAGCAGCGGACTCGGACTATCGGCAGATACGCAGTATTTT	TRBV9	TRBJ2-3	NA	NA
CASSEPGQNTGELFF	TGTGCCAGCAGTGAACCGGGACAGAACACCGGGGAGCTGTTTTTT	TRBV6-1	TRBJ2-2	NA	NA
CASREGLRLNEQFF	TGTGCCAGCAGAGAGGGACTACGCCTTAATGAGCAGTTCTTC	TRBV2	TRBJ2-1	NA	TRBD2
CASSPVFAGELFF	TGTGCCAGCAGCCCAGTCTTCGCCGGGGAGCTGTTTTTT	TRBV11-3	TRBJ2-2	NA	NA
CASPQRDRGTDTQYF	TGTGCCAGCCCACAACGGGACAGGGGAACAGATACGCAGTATTTT	TRBV21-1	TRBJ2-3	NA	NA
CASSKIGRGDEQYF	TGTGCCAGCAGCAAAATAGGACGGGGGGACGAGCAGTACTTC	TRBV11-2	TRBJ2-7	NA	TRBD2
CASSPTSGTYEQYF	TGTGCCAGCAGCCCGACTAGCGGTACTTACGAGCAGTACTTC	TRBV7-2	TRBJ2-7	NA	TRBD2
CASSRDRVETQYF	TGTGCCAGCAGCCGCGACAGGGTGGAGACCCAGTACTTC	TRBV11-2	TRBJ2-5	once	TRBD1
CASSSRQGIEGTEAFF	TGTGCCAGCAGCTCTCGACAGGGAATCGAGGGAACTGAAGCTTTCTTT	TRBV7-6	TRBJ1-1	NA	TRBD1
CASRGQINTEAFF	TGTGCCAGCAGGGGGCAGATCAACACTGAAGCTTTCTTT	TRBV7-2	TRBJ1-1	NA	NA
CASSVGGRVWEQFF	TGTGCCAGCAGCGTAGGGGGCAGGGTTTGGGAGCAGTTCTTC	TRBV9	TRBJ2-1	NA	NA
CAQDRAGLRYEQYF	TGTGCCCAAGACCGGGCAGGGTTAAGGTACGAGCAGTACTTC	TRBV2	TRBJ2-7	once	NA
CASSLRTGGNQPQHF	TGTGCCAGCAGCCTGCGGACAGGGGGAAATCAGCCCCAGCATTTT	TRBV7-2	TRBJ1-5	NA	TRBD1
CASSMWTGTVTEAFF	TGTGCCAGTAGCATGTGGACAGGGACGGTCACTGAAGCTTTCTTT	TRBV19	TRBJ1-1	NA	TRBD1
CASSPDPGQQNSNQPQHF	TGTGCCAGCAGCCCGGACCCGGGACAGCAAAATAGCAATCAGCCCCAGCATTTT	TRBV21-1	TRBJ1-5	once	NA
CASSASDRETYKNIQYF	TGTGCCAGCAGTGCCTCCGACAGGGAAACTTACAAAAACATTCAGTACTTC	TRBV2	TRBJ2-4	NA	TRBD1